This T cell receptor beta chain was recovered during a study of blood T cells in healthy people across ages (dated by TCRdb to the mid-2010s). A note on the overall study: Template switching captured roughly one uniquely barcoded TCR beta cDNA molecule per two T cells in model experiments. The donors were split into four age groups: young (average around 15 years), middle-aged (around 37), aged (around 67) and long-lived (approximately 89). For two donors (one aged 18 to 30 and one aged 80 or older), the study analyzed two additional independent replicas of 1 million unique cDNA reads from the same blood draw. The study measured age-related changes in TCR beta repertoire diversity using deep sequencing normalized with unique cDNA molecular identifiers. To avoid experimental bias, donors of different ages were spread randomly across the sequencing lanes.

Systemically healthy Caucasian individuals from Russia, some 38 in total and aged about 6 to 100 years, were included as donors. Around 10 milliliters of peripheral blood were drawn from each donor into EDTA-treated Vacutainer tubes. PBMCs were isolated by Ficoll-Paque density-gradient centrifugation, with at least 6 million obtained per sample. Trizol reagent was used to extract total RNA from the PBMCs, yielding at least 6 micrograms per sample. For every donor, an aliquot of PBMCs went through flow cytometry to measure the percentages of naive CD45RAhigh/CD27high T cells. General conclusions and limits of the study: Compared with the aged group, more naive CD4+ T cells, fewer expanded clones and increased TCR diversity were shown by the long-lived group, suggesting age selection. Because profiling used bulk unsorted PBMCs, naive and antigen-experienced compartments could not be compared conclusively. Observed TCR beta diversity per million T cells fell roughly linearly with age, and a significant reduction was already apparent by age roughly 40. Donor CMV infection status was unknown, potentially confounding age-related changes in expanded clonotypes. There was a strong correlation between observed TCR beta diversity and the percentage of naive T cells measured by flow cytometry. Estimates of total diversity based on one million sequenced T cells were regarded as lower bounds and as underestimates.

Including the terminal cysteine and phenylalanine, the CDR3 comprises 12 residues. Of all the DNA, just the CDR3 is kept, 36 bases in frame from base 1. The germline V gene specifies SQVTM as CDR1 and ANQGSEA as CDR2. V is shortened by 4 bases, J by 6 bases, and the region joining them spans 10 bases. The method was 5' RACE. Instrument used: Illumina HiSeq 2500. The second PCR ran for about 6 to 12 cycles and used a J-beta primer mix along with a sample-barcoded 5' primer. Each TCR beta cDNA molecule received a unique molecular identifier from a template-switch 5' adaptor carrying 12 random nucleotides. At least 2.5 million CDR3-containing paired-end reads were obtained from each sample. All of the RNA was converted into first-strand cDNA using the Mint cDNA synthesis kit, with a TRBC-specific oligonucleotide serving as the primer. Following uracil-DNA glycosylase treatment, a first 18-cycle PCR with universal primers M1SS and BC2_uni_R was performed on all cDNA. In the source study's methods: Normalization of each sample was performed by random selection of 1 million high-quality reads, each carrying a distinct molecular identifier. Instead of being binned into consensus sequences, reads that shared molecular identifiers were thrown out. MiTCR, with a Q25 quality threshold and the strictest error-elimination algorithm, was used for CDR3 identification, clonotype clustering and error correction. A nonparametric unseen species model with Euler transformation was used to estimate lower-bound total TCR beta diversity. TCRdb reprocessed the public reads (quality trimming at Q25 with fastp, clone calling with MiXCR) and kept in-frame beta chains. Here each entry gathers all rows of one CDR3 protein and keeps the most common genes and DNA. For this entry, the V and J calls and clone size follow TCRdb and not the study's own pipeline. The sample yields about 1.4 million distinct CDR3 sequences; 45% to 70% were counted once. The ten largest account for 5% to 7% of the sample.

There are a few counts of this clonotype. The antigen this receptor binds is unknown. The record has no base qualities; no much larger clone is one base away. This receptor was identified in a man between 18 and 29 years old in good health. The sample was blood. The V and J genes are TRBV29-1 and TRBJ1-5, with the D gene call left open. The CDR3 reads CSVGADGQPQHF. The nucleotide sequence is given as TGCAGCGTTGGCGCAGACGGTCAGCCCCAGCATTTT. With all but the CDR3 taken from the reference TRBV29-1 and TRBJ1-5 genes, the full variable domain is: SAVISQKPSRDICQRGTSLTIQCQVDSQVTMMFWYRQQPGQSLTLIATANQGSEATYESGFVIDKFPISRPNLTFSTLTVSNMSPEDSSIYLCSVGADGQPQHFGDGTRLSIL.